Each of the 22 T cell receptor beta chains below was sequenced from the same sample in a study of T cells in Graves' hyperthyroidism and ophthalmopathy. Researchers amplified the TCR beta CDR3 regions from RNA transcripts. In the first-round RT-PCR of the TCR CDR3, the HTBI primer set was used. TCRdb re-called the multiplex PCR reads with MiXCR, one entry per CDR3 protein. Of about 640,000 distinct CDR3 sequences in the sample, roughly 20% are singletons; the top ten hold approximately 30%. The sample consisted of blood. The receptors stem from a man under 40 with Graves' ophthalmopathy.

This clonotype was counted a few times. The rearrangement links TRBV11-2 to TRBJ2-7, with D possibly matching TRBD1 (5 bases). Germline-derived CDR1 and CDR2 are SGHAT and FQNNGV. Deletions cut 4 bases from V and 2 bases from J, with 18 bases between. This CDR3 region has 16 residues. The CDR3 bases are TGTGCCAGCAGCTCACCATCCGACAGAGACCCCTACGAGCAGTACTTC. This codes for CASSSPSDRDPYEQYF.

The genes are TRBV29-1 and TRBJ2-3; the D gene is possibly TRBD2 (5 bases). The length of the CDR3 is 14 residues. Germline lookup yields CDR1 SQVTM and CDR2 ANQGSEA. With 5 bases removed from V and 7 bases from J, the gap between germline ends came to 19 bases. The CDR3 protein is CSVKGSGTRNTQYF. The CDR3 DNA is TGCAGCGTTAAAGGGAGCGGTACCAGGAATACGCAGTATTTT.

This clonotype has more than one count but fewer than ten. This rearrangement joins TRBV20-1 to TRBJ2-1; 14 bases line up with TRBD2. Germline values: CDR1 DFQATT, CDR2 SNEGSKA (reference sequence). With 1 base clipped from V and 8 bases from J, the junction kept 10 bases outside the gene matches. This CDR3 is built from 17 residues. For the CDR3, the DNA is TGCAGTGCTAGAGCCCTCGGGACTAGCGGGAGTCCGTATGAGCAGTTCTTC. Translation: CSARALGTSGSPYEQFF.

This clonotype has more than one count but fewer than ten. J is TRBJ2-7 and V is TRBV6-1, with 7 bases matching TRBD2. Germline V gene lookup returns CDR1 MNHNS and CDR2 SASEGT. With 8 bases clipped from V and 5 bases from J, the junction kept 6 bases outside the gene matches. The CDR3 extends over 12 amino acids. The CDR3 region is CASRGSLDEQYF. Written as DNA, the CDR3 is TGTGCCAGCCGCGGGAGTTTAGACGAGCAGTACTTC.

This clonotype showed up many times. The chain is built from TRBV11-2 and TRBJ1-1, with D perhaps matching TRBD1 (5 bases). V was cut by 5 bases and J by 5 bases, with 15 bases left in between. The CDR3 loop spans 14 amino acids. Germline V lookup: CDR1 SGHAT, CDR2 FQNNGV. The CDR3 protein is CASSQTDGGTEAFF. The CDR3 DNA follows: TGTGCCAGCAGCCAGACCGACGGGGGTACTGAAGCTTTCTTT.

There are a few counts of this clonotype. The chain is built from TRBV20-1 and TRBJ2-3; 7 positions agree with TRBD2. V shed 4 bases, J shed 1 base, and the junction held 11 bases outside the gene matches. CDR3 size: 16 residues. CDR1 and CDR2 (germline): DFQATT, SNEGSKA (reference sequence). CDR3 sequence reads: CSATHFSAGRTDTQYF. The DNA of the CDR3 is TGCAGTGCTACCCACTTCTCAGCGGGACGCACAGATACGCAGTATTTT.

The table lists this clonotype with many counts. The V gene is TRBV7-8, the J gene TRBJ1-5, with D uncertain. CDR1 and CDR2 from the germline V gene are SGHVS and FQNEAQ. V lost 0 bases and J lost 0, with 9 bases in between. The CDR3 totals 16 residues. The CDR3 spells CASSLAGGDSNQPQHF. CDR3 bases: TGTGCCAGCAGCTTAGCAGGTGGAGATAGCAATCAGCCCCAGCATTTT.

The chain joins TRBV7-2 to TRBJ2-2, with D perhaps TRBD1 (5 bases). The CDR3 spans 16 residues. The V gene lost 1 base and the J gene lost 5 bases, with 14 bases spanning the gap. In germline, CDR1 is SGHTA, CDR2 FQGNSA. In DNA form, the CDR3 reads TGTGCCAGCAGCTTAGTTAGGGGCGTCTTTACCGGGGAGCTGTTTTTT. Translated, it gives CASSLVRGVFTGELFF.

This clonotype was counted at least ten times. This chain uses TRBV27 with TRBJ1-2; 8 bases map to TRBD1. Trimming took 1 base from V and 8 from J; bases not matched to a gene: 15. The CDR3 sequence is 17 residues long. Germline V CDR1 and CDR2: MNHEY, SMNVEV (reference sequence). The CDR3 spells CASSLFPDRERIHGYTF. The CDR3 region has the DNA TGTGCCAGCAGTTTATTTCCGGACAGGGAAAGGATTCACGGCTACACCTTC.

The rearrangement links TRBV28 to TRBJ1-2, with D tentatively TRBD1 (6 bases). Germline V lookup: CDR1 MDHEN, CDR2 SYDVKM. This CDR3 contains 12 residues. V was trimmed by 7 bases and J by 13 bases, leaving 19 bases between them. The CDR3 nucleotides are TGTGCCAGCATGGGCCCATACAGGGCGTTCACCTTC. Translated, it gives CASMGPYRAFTF.

This clonotype occurred a few times. The rearrangement joins TRBV9 to TRBJ2-2; 8 bases agree with TRBD2. Germline lookup yields CDR1 SGDLS and CDR2 YYNGEE. This CDR3 contains 18 residues. The trim removed 0 bases at V and 0 bases at J, leaving 7 bases unmatched. CDR3 bases: TGTGCCAGCAGCGTAGAGAGGGAGACTAGCGCGAACACCGGGGAGCTGTTTTTT. It encodes CASSVERETSANTGELFF.

The chain joins TRBV6-1 to TRBJ1-3, with TRBD1 matching over 9 bases. This CDR3 contains 18 residues. V was pared by 6 bases and J by 6 bases, with 18 bases of the junction left unmatched. The germline V gene has CDR1 MNHNS and CDR2 SASEGT. CDR3 in DNA: TGTGCCAGCAGAAACAACCCTGGGACAGGGTTTCGTGTAAACACCATATATTTT. Encoded protein: CASRNNPGTGFRVNTIYF.

This clonotype was counted at least ten times. The V and J genes are TRBV11-2 and TRBJ2-5, with D perhaps TRBD2 (5 bases). The CDR3 is made up of 15 amino acids. Germline V gene data show CDR1 as SGHAT and CDR2 as FQNNGV. V was trimmed by 0 bases and J by 5 bases, leaving 13 bases between them. In nucleotides, the CDR3 is TGTGCCAGCAGCTTAGATTTGGACTTCTCGGAGACCCAGTACTTC. Protein: CASSLDLDFSETQYF.

To note about this clonotype: At one end the junction does not follow the germline gene, possibly because of a read error. The rearrangement joins TRBV11-3 to TRBJ2-3; D possibly corresponds to TRBD2 (5 bases). The germline gives CDR1 SGHNT, CDR2 YENEEA. This CDR3 comprises 14 residues. CDR3 sequence (DNA): TGTGCCAGCATCTTAGATGGACTCACAGATACGCAGTATTTT. It specifies CASILDGLTDTQYF.

This clonotype was found a few times. The CDR3 DNA sequence: TGCGCCAGCAGTGGACTAGCGGGAGTGGTCACCGGGGAGCTGTTTTTT. This encodes CASSGLAGVVTGELFF. The chain uses TRBV10-1 and TRBJ2-2; 12 positions match TRBD2. V dropped 4 bases and J dropped 4; count of bases not matched to a gene: 4. The V gene's germline CDR1 is WNHNN and CDR2 SYGVQD (reference sequence). This CDR3 is 16 amino acids long.

This chain uses TRBV7-2 with TRBJ1-1; 7 nucleotides match TRBD1. V trimming: 2 bases; J trimming: 10 bases; junction bases outside the gene matches: 16. CDR3 size: 16 residues. From germline, CDR1 is SGHTA and CDR2 FQGNSA. In DNA form, the CDR3 reads TGTGCCAGCAGCTTACCGAACCGGGACAGCCCTCCTGGAGCTTTCTTT. Translated: CASSLPNRDSPPGAFF.

V usage is TRBV20-1 and J usage is TRBJ1-2; D is ambiguous. The CDR3 is 13 amino acids. V lost 1 base to trimming and J lost 2 bases, with 8 bases between them. CDR1 DFQATT and CDR2 SNEGSKA come from the germline V gene (reference sequence). CDR3 DNA: TGCAGTGCTAGAGCGGGCAGGAACTATGGCTACACCTTC. This gives the protein CSARAGRNYGYTF.

Of note for this clonotype: One junction end does not reproduce the germline sequence, and a read error may be involved. The chain recombines TRBV10-3 with TRBJ1-4; weak D call: TRBD1 (5 bases). Germline values: CDR1 ENHRY, CDR2 SYGVKD. This CDR3 comprises 16 residues. The CDR3: CAISESAGTRGEELFF. CDR3 coding DNA: TGTGCCATCAGTGAGTCGGCCGGGACTCGGGGTGAAGAACTGTTTTTT.

Remarks on this clonotype: The junction does not match germline at one end; this may be a read error. CDR3 residues: CASSQSAGVTYEQYF. CDR3 coding DNA: TGTGCCAGCAGCCAATCAGCGGGAGTGACCTATGAGCAGTACTTC. This rearrangement joins TRBV14 to TRBJ2-7, with 8 positions matching TRBD2. Germline CDR1 reads SGHDN; CDR2 reads FVKESK. CDR3 length equals 15 residues.

A few counts support this clonotype. V usage is TRBV7-3 and J usage is TRBJ2-1; 9 bases align to TRBD2. CDR1 is SGHTA, CDR2 FQGTGA, per germline. J gave up 13 bases and V 5 bases, and 15 bases lay outside the gene matches. CDR3 length: 15 amino acids. The CDR3 DNA sequence: TGTGCCAGCAGCCCCCAACCCGATATAGCGGGAGCCCAGTTCTTC. Amino acid sequence: CASSPQPDIAGAQFF.

This clonotype was seen a handful of times. The chain uses TRBV6-5 and TRBJ2-5; TRBD2 matches 12 bases. The junction had 2 bases not matched to a gene; V was cut back by 2 bases and J by 4 bases. CDR1 is MNHEY, CDR2 SVGAGI, per germline. This CDR3 region has 15 residues. The CDR3 coding sequence is TGTGCCAGCAGTTACAGGGGACTAGCGGGAGAGACCCAGTACTTC. This gives the protein CASSYRGLAGETQYF.

The chain is built from TRBV7-2 and TRBJ2-7; 9 nucleotides line up with TRBD2. Trimming took 5 bases from V and 7 from J; bases not matched to a gene: 9. The germline CDR1 and CDR2 sequences are SGHTA and FQGNSA. The CDR3 sequence is 14 residues long. The CDR3 bases are TGTGCCAGCAGCCCGGGACTAGCCTCGGGGGAGCAGTACTTC. Its protein is CASSPGLASGEQYF.